This TCR beta chain came from a study of T cells in Graves' hyperthyroidism and ophthalmopathy. Across the whole study: Peripheral blood was obtained at initial diagnosis, preceding any treatment.

RNA transcripts were the template for amplifying TCR beta CDR3 regions. The HTBI set primed first-round TCR CDR3 RT-PCR. MiXCR, applied by TCRdb to the multiplex PCR reads, yields one record per CDR3 protein. This table holds about 130,000 distinct CDR3 sequences, approximately 20% found once. Diagnostic assessment was based on clinical symptoms, serum thyroxine and TRAb, thyroid ultrasound and orbital computed tomography. General study findings and limits: Most clonotypes expanded in thyroid above 0.001 were likewise present in blood.

This clonotype was recorded many times. Its antigen is still unknown. Germline V CDR1 and CDR2: MNHNS, SASEGT. V was shortened by 10 bases and J by 7 bases, with 16 bases between the two germline ends. This CDR3 region has 13 residues. Source material: blood. This receptor was obtained from a woman between 50 and 59 years old with Graves' hyperthyroidism that later progressed to Graves' ophthalmopathy. The V gene is TRBV6-1, the J gene TRBJ2-2; a weak D match, TRBD1 (6 bases). The CDR3 sequence: CATRDQGYGELFF. The CDR3 DNA follows: TGTGCCACCAGAGACCAGGGGTACGGGGAGCTGTTTTTT.